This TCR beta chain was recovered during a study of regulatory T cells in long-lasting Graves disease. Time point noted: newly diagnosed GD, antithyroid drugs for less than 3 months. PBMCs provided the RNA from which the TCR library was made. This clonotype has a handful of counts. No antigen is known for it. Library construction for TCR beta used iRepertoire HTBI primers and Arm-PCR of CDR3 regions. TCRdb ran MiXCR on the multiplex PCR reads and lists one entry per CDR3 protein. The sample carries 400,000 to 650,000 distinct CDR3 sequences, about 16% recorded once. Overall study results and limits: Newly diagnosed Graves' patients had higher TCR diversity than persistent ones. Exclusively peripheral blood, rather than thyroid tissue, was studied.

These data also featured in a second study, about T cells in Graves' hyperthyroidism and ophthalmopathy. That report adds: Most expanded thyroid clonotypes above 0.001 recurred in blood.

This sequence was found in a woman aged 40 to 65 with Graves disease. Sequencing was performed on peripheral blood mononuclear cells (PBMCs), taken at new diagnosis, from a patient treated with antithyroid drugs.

The CDR3 here is CASSPAPGTSTDTQYF. The DNA of the CDR3 is TGTGCCAGCAGCCCCGCCCCGGGGACTAGCACAGATACGCAGTATTTT. V gene TRBV2 combines with J gene TRBJ2-3, with a possible D match to TRBD2 (6 bases). The CDR3 totals 16 residues. V lost 6 bases and J 0 bases, leaving 16 bases between the germline ends. Germline CDR1 SNHLY, CDR2 FYNNEI.